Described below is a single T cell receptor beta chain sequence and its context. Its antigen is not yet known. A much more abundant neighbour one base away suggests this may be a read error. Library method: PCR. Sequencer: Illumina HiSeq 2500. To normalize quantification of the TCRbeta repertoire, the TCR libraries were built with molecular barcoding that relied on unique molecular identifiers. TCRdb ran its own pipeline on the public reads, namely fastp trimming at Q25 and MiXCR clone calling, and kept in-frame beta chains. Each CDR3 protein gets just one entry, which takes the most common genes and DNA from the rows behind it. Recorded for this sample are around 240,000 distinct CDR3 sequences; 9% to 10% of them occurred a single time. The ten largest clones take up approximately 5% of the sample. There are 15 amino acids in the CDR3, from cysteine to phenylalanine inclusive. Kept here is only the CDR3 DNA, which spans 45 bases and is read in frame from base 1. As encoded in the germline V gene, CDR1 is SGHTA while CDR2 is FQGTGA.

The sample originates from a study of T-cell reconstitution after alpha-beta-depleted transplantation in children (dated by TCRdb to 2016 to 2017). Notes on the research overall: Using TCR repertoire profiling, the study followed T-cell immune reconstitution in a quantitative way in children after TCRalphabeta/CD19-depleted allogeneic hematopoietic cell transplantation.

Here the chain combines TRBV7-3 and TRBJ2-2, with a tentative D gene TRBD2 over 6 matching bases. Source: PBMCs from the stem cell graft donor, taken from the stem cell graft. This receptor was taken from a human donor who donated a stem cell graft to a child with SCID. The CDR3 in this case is CVSSLGLAHTGELFF. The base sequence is TGTGTCAGCAGCTTGGGACTGGCGCACACCGGGGAGCTGTTTTTT.